This T cell receptor (beta chain) is drawn from a study of response to subunit inactivated influenza vaccine. This clonotype was found many times. The antigen is undetermined. CDR1 and CDR2 from the germline V gene are SGHRS and YFSETQ. The length of the CDR3 is 12 residues. The V end was cut by 4 bases, the J end by 6 bases, with 9 bases between. TCRdb processed the RT-PCR reads anew with MiXCR; each CDR3 protein has one entry. This table has hundreds of thousands of distinct CDR3 sequences, about 7.6% appearing once. The study's findings and limits: Each seasonal flu vaccination may recruit only limited new T cells, authors suggested.

V and J are TRBV5-1 and TRBJ2-3; D call uncertain. This sequence originates from a man between 50 and 70 years old who received an inactivated influenza vaccine. The sequencing here drew on PBMCs from blood, taken less than 30 months after vaccination. In DNA form, the CDR3 reads TGCGCCAGCAGCCCTGGACCGGATACGCAGTATTTT. The encoded protein is CASSPGPDTQYF.